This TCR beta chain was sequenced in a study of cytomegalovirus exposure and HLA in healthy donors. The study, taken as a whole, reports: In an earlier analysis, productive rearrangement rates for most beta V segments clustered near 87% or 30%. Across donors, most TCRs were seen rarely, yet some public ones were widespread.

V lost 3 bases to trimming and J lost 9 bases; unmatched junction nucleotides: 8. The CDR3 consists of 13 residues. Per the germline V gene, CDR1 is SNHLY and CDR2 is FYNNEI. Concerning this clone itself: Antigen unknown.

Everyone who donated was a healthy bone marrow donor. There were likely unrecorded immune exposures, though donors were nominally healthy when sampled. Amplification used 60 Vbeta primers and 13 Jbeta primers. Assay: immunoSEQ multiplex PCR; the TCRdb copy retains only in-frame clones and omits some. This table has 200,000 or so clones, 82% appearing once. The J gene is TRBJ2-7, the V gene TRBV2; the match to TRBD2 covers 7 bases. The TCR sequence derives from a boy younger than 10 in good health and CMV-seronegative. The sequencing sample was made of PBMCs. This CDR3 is CASSDSTRLAQYF. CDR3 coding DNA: TGTGCCAGCAGTGATTCGACCCGACTAGCGCAGTACTTC.